This entry concerns a single T cell receptor (beta chain). Its matching antigen is unknown. The sample originates from a study of radiation and T cells in renal cell carcinoma. Points from the study as a whole: Without pretreatment biopsies, baseline tumor clonotype presence was undetermined. In blood, top tumor clones expanded by 2 weeks, shrinking by 4.

Documented time point: blood 4 weeks post-SBRT, at nephrectomy. Specified treatment: 15 Gy SBRT to primary tumor, nephrectomy 4 weeks later. Nephrectomy followed 15 Gy stereotactic body radiation by 4 weeks. Blood was sampled at baseline, 2 weeks and 4 weeks after SBRT. Method: immunoSEQ multiplex PCR; TCRdb's copy keeps in-frame clones and lacks some. The sample includes about 140,000 clones, around nine tenths of them seen just once. Unmatched junction bases numbered 7, after V lost 4 bases and J lost 6 bases. The CDR3 loop spans 15 amino acids. Germline lookup yields CDR1 SGDLS and CDR2 YYNGEE. The source of this sequence is a woman between 50 and 59 years old with renal cell carcinoma. The sample here was blood, taken from a patient whose treatment included radiotherapy and nephrectomy. The chain carries TRBV9 and TRBJ2-7, with TRBD2 identical over 13 bases. The CDR3: CASSLRTSGSVEQYF. CDR3 in DNA: TGTGCCAGCAGCCTGAGGACTAGCGGGAGCGTCGAGCAGTACTTC.